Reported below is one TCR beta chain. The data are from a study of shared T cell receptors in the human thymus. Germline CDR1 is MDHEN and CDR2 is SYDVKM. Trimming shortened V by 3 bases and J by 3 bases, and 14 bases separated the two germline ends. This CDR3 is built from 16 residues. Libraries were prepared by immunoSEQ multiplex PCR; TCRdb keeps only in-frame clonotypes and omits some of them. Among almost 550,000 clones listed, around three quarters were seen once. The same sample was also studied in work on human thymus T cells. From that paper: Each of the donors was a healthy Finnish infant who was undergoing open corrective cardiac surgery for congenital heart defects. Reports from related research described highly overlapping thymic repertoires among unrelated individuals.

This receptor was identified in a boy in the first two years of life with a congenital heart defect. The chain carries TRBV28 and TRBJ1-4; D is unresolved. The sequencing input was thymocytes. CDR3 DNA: TGTGCCAGCAGTTTTGAGGAGGCGATCCCTAATGAAAAACTGTTTTTT. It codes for CASSFEEAIPNEKLFF.